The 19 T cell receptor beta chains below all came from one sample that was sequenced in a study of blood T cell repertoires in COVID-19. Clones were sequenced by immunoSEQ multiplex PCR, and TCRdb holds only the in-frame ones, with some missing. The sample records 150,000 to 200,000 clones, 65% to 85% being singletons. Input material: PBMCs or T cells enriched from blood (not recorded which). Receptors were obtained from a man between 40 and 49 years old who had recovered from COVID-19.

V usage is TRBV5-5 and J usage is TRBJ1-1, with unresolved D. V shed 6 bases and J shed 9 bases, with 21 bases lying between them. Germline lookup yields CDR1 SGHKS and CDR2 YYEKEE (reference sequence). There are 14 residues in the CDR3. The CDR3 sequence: CASNLSPGRSQAFF. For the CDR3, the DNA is TGTGCCAGCAACCTGTCCCCGGGTCGCTCGCAAGCTTTCTTT.

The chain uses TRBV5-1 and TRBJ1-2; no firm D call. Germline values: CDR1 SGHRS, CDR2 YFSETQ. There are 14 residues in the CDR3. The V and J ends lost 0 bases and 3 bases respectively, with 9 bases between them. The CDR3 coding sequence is TGCGCCAGCAGCTTGGTGGCAGGCTACTATGGCTACACCTTC. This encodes CASSLVAGYYGYTF. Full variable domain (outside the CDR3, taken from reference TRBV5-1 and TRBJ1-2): KAGVTQTPRYLIKTRGQQVTLSCSPISGHRSVSWYQQTPGQGLQFLFEYFSETQRNKGNFPGRFSGRQFSNSRSEMNVSTLELGDSALYLCASSLVAGYYGYTFGSGTRLTVV.

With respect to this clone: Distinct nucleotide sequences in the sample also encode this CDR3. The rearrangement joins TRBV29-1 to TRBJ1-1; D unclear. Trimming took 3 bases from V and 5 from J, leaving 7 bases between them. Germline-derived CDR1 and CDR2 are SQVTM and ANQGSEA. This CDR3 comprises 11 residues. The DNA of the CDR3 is TGCAGCGTTGAGGGAGGAACTGAAGCTTTCTTT. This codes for CSVEGGTEAFF.

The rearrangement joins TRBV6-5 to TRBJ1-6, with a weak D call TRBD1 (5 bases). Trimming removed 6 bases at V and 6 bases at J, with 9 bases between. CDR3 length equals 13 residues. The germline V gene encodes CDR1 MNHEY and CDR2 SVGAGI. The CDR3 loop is CASRVGVNSPLHF. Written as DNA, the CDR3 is TGTGCCAGCAGGGTAGGGGTTAATTCACCCCTCCACTTT.

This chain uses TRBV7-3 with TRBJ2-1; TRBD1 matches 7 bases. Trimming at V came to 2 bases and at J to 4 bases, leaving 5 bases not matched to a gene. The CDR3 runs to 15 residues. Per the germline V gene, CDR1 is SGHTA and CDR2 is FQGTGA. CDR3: CASSLSGTEYNEQFF. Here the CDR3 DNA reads TGTGCCAGCAGCTTATCTGGGACAGAGTACAATGAGCAGTTCTTC.

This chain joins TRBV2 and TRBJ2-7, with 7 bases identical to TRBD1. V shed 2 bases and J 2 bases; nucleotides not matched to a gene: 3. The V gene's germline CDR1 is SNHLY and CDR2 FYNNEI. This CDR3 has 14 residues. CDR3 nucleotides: TGTGCCAGCAGTGAAAACAGGGGCCCCTACGAGCAGTACGTC. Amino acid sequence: CASSENRGPYEQYV.

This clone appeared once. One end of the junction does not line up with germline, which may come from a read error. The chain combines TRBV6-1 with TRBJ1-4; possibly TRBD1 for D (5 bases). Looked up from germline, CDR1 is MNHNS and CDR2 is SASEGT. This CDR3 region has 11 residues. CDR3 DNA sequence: TGTGCCAGCAGTGAAGGGCGGGGCCAGGTTTTT. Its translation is CASSEGRGQVF.

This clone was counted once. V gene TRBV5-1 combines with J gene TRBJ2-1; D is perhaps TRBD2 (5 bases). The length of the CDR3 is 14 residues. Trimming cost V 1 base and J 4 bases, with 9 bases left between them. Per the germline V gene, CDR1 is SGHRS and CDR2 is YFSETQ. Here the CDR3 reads CASSLSGVYNEQFF. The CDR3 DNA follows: TGCGCCAGCAGCTTGTCCGGGGTTTACAATGAGCAGTTCTTC.

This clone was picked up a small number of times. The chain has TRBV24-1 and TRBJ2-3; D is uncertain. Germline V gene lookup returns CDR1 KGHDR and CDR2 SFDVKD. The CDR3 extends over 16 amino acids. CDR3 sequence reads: CATSGPFLTGADTQYF. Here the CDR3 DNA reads TGTGCGACTTCGGGTCCCTTCTTAACTGGTGCAGATACGCAGTATTTT.

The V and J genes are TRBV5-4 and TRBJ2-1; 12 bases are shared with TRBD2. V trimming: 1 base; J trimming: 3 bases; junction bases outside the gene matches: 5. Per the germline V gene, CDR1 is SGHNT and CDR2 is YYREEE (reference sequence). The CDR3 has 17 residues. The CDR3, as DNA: TGTGCCAGCAGCTTGTCTAGCGGGGGGGGCAACTACAATGAGCAGTTCTTC. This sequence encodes CASSLSSGGGNYNEQFF.

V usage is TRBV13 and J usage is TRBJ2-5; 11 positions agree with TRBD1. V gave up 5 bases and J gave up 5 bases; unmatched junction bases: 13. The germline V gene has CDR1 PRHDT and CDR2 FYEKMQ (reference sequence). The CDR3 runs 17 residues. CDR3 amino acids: CASSLRGTGGDGETQYF. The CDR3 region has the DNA TGTGCCAGCAGCCTCCGGGGGACAGGGGGAGACGGGGAGACCCAGTACTTC.

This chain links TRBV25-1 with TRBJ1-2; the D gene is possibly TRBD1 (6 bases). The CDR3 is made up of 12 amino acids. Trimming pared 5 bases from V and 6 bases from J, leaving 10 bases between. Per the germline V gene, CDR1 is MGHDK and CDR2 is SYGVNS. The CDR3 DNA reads TGTGCCAGCAGTTTCACAGGGAATGGCTACACCTTC. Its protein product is CASSFTGNGYTF.

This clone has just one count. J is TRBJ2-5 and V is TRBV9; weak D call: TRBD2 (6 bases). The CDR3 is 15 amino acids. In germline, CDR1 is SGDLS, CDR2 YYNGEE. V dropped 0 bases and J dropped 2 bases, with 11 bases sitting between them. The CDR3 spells CASSVVGGLQETQYF. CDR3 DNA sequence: TGTGCCAGCAGCGTAGTGGGGGGTTTACAAGAGACCCAGTACTTC.

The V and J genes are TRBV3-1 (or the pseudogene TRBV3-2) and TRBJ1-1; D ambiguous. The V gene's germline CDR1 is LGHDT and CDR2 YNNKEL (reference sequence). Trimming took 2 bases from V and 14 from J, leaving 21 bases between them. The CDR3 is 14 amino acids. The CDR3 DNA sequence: TGTGCCAGCAGCCAAAGGGAGGGTGGCAGTCTATCCTTCTTT. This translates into CASSQREGGSLSFF.

The CDR3 protein is CASAGEADTQYF. The CDR3 nucleotides read TGTGCCAGTGCGGGGGAGGCAGATACGCAGTATTTT. The chain employs TRBV11-2 and TRBJ2-3, with TRBD2 matching 7 bases. Per the germline V gene, CDR1 is SGHAT and CDR2 is FQNNGV. CDR3 size: 12 residues. V lost 9 bases, J lost 4 bases, and 4 bases stayed unmatched.

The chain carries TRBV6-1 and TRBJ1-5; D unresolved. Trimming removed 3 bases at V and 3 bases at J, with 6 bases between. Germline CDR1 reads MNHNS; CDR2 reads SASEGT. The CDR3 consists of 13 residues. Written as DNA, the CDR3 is TGTGCCAGCAGTGACAGATTCAATCAGCCCCAGCATTTT. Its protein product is CASSDRFNQPQHF.

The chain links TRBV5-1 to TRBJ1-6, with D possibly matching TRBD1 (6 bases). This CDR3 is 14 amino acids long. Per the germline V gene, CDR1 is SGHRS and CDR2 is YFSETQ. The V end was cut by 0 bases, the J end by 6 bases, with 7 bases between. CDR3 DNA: TGCGCCAGCAGCTTGGAACAGGGTAATTCACCCCTCCACTTT. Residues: CASSLEQGNSPLHF.

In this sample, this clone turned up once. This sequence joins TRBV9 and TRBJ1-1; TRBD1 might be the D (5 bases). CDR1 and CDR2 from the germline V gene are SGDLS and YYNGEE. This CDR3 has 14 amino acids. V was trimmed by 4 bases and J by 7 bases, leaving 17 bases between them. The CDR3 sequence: CASSPGAKGGEAFF. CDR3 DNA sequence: TGTGCCAGCAGCCCCGGGGCGAAGGGAGGTGAAGCTTTCTTT.

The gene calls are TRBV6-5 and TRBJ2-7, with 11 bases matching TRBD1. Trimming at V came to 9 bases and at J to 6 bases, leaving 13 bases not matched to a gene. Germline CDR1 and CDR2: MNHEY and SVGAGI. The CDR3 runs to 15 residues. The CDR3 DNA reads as TGTGCCAGTTGTTCGACCGGGACAGGGGGTGGCGAGCAGTACTTC. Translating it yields CASCSTGTGGGEQYF.